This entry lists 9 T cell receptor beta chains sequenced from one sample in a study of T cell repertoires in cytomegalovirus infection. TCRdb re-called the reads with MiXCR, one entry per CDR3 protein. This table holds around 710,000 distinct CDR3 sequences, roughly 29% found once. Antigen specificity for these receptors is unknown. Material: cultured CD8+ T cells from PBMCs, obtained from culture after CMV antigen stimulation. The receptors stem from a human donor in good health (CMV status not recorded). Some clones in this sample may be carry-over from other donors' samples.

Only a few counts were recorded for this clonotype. The CDR3 sequence is CASSYSEPRGRSGANVLTF. DNA for the CDR3: TGTGCCAGCAGTTACTCGGAGCCCAGGGGTAGGTCTGGGGCCAACGTCCTGACTTTC. V usage is TRBV6-6 and J usage is TRBJ2-6; perhaps TRBD1 as D (6 bases). This CDR3 spans 19 amino acids. The germline V gene has CDR1 MNHNY and CDR2 SVGAGI (reference sequence). V was clipped by 0 bases and J by 1 base, with 16 bases between them.

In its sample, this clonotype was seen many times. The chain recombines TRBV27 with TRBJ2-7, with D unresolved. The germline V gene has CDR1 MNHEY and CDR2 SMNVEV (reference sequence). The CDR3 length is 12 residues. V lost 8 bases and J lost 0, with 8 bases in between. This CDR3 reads CASSPNSYEQYF. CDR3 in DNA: TGTGCCAGCTCACCGAACTCCTACGAGCAGTACTTC.

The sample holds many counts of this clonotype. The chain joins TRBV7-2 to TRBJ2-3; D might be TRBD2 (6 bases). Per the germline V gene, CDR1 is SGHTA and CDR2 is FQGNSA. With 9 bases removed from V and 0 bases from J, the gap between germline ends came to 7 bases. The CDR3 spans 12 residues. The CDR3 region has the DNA TGTGCCAGTGGAGGGAGCACAGATACGCAGTATTTT. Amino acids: CASGGSTDTQYF.

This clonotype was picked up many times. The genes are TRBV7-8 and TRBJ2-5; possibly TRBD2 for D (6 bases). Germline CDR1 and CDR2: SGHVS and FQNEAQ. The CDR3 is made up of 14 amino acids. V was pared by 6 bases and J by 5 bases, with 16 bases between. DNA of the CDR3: TGTGCCAGCAGAGGGGACTTACCCAATGAGACCCAGTACTTC. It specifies CASRGDLPNETQYF.

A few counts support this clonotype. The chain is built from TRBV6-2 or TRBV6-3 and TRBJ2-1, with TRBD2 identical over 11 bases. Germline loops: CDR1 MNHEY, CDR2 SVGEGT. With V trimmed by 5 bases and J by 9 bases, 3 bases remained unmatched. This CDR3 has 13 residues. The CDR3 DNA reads TGTGCCAGCAGTAAGACTAGCGGGGTTGAGCAGTTCTTC. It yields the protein CASSKTSGVEQFF.

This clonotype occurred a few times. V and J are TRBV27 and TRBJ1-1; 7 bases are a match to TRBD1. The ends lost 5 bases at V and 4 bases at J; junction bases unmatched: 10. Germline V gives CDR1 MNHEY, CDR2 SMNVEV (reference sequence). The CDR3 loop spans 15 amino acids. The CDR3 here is CASSLYRGGGTEAFF. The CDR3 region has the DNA TGTGCCAGCAGTCTATACAGGGGAGGCGGCACTGAAGCTTTCTTT.

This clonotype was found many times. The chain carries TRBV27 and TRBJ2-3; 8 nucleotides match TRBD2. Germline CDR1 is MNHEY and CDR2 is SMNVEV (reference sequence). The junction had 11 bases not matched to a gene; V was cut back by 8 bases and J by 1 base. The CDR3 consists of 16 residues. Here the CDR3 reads CASRLGAGGRTDTQYF. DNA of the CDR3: TGTGCCAGCCGTCTGGGGGCGGGGGGCCGCACAGATACGCAGTATTTT.

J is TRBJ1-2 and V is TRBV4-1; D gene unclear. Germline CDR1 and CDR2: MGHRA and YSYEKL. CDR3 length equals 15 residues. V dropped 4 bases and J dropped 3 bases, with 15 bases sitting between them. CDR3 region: CASSPQQVPDYGYTF. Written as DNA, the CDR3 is TGCGCCAGCAGCCCACAGCAGGTTCCAGACTATGGCTACACCTTC.

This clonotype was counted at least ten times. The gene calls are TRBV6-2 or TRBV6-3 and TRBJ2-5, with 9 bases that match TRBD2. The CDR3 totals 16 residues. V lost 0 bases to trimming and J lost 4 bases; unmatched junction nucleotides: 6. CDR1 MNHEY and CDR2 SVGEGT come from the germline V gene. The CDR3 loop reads CASSYSLLAGLETQYF. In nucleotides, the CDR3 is TGTGCCAGCAGTTACTCGCTACTAGCGGGTTTAGAGACCCAGTACTTC.